This TCR beta chain appears in the sequencing data of a study of blood T cells in healthy people across ages (dated by TCRdb to about 2015). Background on the whole study: In model experiments, template switching captured about one uniquely barcoded TCR beta cDNA molecule for every two T cells. To track age-related changes in TCR beta repertoire diversity, the study relied on deep sequencing normalized with unique cDNA molecular identifiers. The donors were split into four age groups: young (average about 15 years), middle-aged (roughly 39), aged (roughly 60) and long-lived (more than 80). To avoid experimental bias, donors of different ages were distributed randomly across sequencing lanes. The study analyzed two additional independent replicas of 1 million unique cDNA reads from the same blood draw for two donors, one aged 18 to 29 and one aged 80 or older.

The library relied on 5' RACE. Sequenced on an Illumina HiSeq 2500. The second PCR ran for roughly 6 to 11 cycles and used a J-beta primer mix along with a sample-barcoded 5' primer. A template-switch 5' adaptor carrying 12 random nucleotides introduced a unique molecular identifier onto each TCR beta cDNA molecule. Each sample yielded at least 3 million CDR3-containing paired-end reads. First-strand cDNA was synthesized from all RNA with the Mint cDNA synthesis kit, primed by a TRBC-specific oligonucleotide. Following uracil-DNA glycosylase treatment, a first 18-cycle PCR with universal primers M1SS and BC2_uni_R was performed on all cDNA. As for the original processing: Normalization of each sample was performed by random selection of 1 million high-quality reads, each carrying a distinct molecular identifier. Instead of being binned into consensus sequences, reads that shared molecular identifiers were thrown out. MiTCR, with a Q25 quality threshold and the strictest error-elimination algorithm, was used for CDR3 identification, clonotype clustering and error correction. Lower-bound total TCR beta diversity was estimated with a nonparametric unseen species model using Euler transformation. In-frame beta chains were kept once TCRdb had trimmed the public reads at Q25 with fastp and called clones with MiXCR. Rows with one shared CDR3 protein collapse into an entry with the most common genes and DNA. What appears here as the V and J calls and clone size reflects TCRdb's work, not the paper's. The sample yields approximately 800,000 distinct CDR3 sequences; about 53% were counted once. The ten largest account for 41% of the sample.

Donors were 39 systemically healthy Caucasian individuals from Russia aged roughly 6 to 100 years. Each donor gave roughly 9 milliliters of peripheral blood, drawn into EDTA-treated Vacutainer tubes. Ficoll-Paque density-gradient centrifugation was used to isolate PBMCs, with at least 6 million per sample. Total RNA, at least 6 micrograms per sample, was extracted from PBMCs with Trizol reagent. For every donor, flow cytometry on a PBMC aliquot measured the percentage of naive CD45RAhigh/CD27high T cells. Broader findings and caveats from the paper: The CMV infection status of donors was not known, potentially confounding age-related changes in expanded clonotypes. Bulk unsorted PBMC profiling prevented conclusive comparison of naive and antigen-experienced compartments. Estimates of total diversity based on one million sequenced T cells were regarded as lower bounds and as underestimates. Observed TCR beta diversity correlated strongly with the percentage of naive T cells measured by flow cytometry. Compared with the aged group, the long-lived group had more naive CD4+ T cells, fewer expanded clones and increased TCR diversity, a pattern suggesting age selection. Observed TCR beta diversity per million T cells fell roughly linearly with age, and a significant reduction was already apparent by age about 43.

Comment on this clonotype: The specificity of this receptor is unknown. No clone much larger than this one lies a single base away; base qualities are absent.

The specimen was blood. This TCR was recovered from a man of 80 years or more in good health.

The bases are TGTGCCAGCAGACCGGGACAGGGGGAGGCGAGCTCCTACGAGCAGTACTTC. This yields the protein CASRPGQGEASSYEQYF. The chain uses TRBV27 and TRBJ2-7; TRBD1 fits 11 bases in the junction. The CDR3 numbers 17 residues from cysteine through phenylalanine. Only the CDR3 portion is preserved as DNA: 51 bases, with reading frame beginning at the first base. V is pruned by 6 bases and J by 0 bases, leaving 10 bases of the junction without a gene match. CDR1 and CDR2 were assigned from the germline V gene (reference sequence) as MNHEY and SMNVEV.